This T cell receptor beta chain was documented in a study of T cell repertoires in cytomegalovirus infection. About the study: Used in the study were CMV epitopes, some recently identified and HLA-C-restricted, others well-studied and HLA-B-restricted. Through public TCR beta signatures, both CMV infection and matching HLA type were indicated.

This clonotype has more than one count but fewer than ten. Its antigen is not identified. TCRdb fed the reads into MiXCR, producing one record per CDR3 protein. The repertoire holds 570,000 or so distinct CDR3 sequences, with under 45% as singletons. In germline, CDR1 is SGDLS, CDR2 YYNGEE. V was cut by 1 base and J by 5 bases, with 17 bases left in between. CDR3 length: 16 amino acids. General observations from the study: Using cumulative public TCR beta family frequency, the authors identified those who carried CMV together with the relevant HLA. HLA-C-restricted CMV clonotypes gave the most frequent clonotype in two of eight donors.

The chain employs TRBV9 and TRBJ2-3; TRBD2 is a possible D gene (6 bases). This receptor was taken from a human donor in good health (CMV status not recorded). Some clones in this sample may be carry-over from other donors' samples. Source: cultured PBMCs, taken from culture after CMV antigen stimulation. The CDR3 region has the DNA TGTGCCAGCAGCGTACACCGGGACCCGGAGGGAGATACGCAGTATTTT. Protein product: CASSVHRDPEGDTQYF. The full variable domain, in which reference TRBV9 and TRBJ2-3 provide the parts outside the CDR3, is DSGVTQTPKHLITATGQRVTLRCSPRSGDLSVYWYQQSLDQGLQFLIQYYNGEERAKGNILERFSAQQFPDLHSELNLSSLELGDSALYFCASSVHRDPEGDTQYFGPGTRLTVL.